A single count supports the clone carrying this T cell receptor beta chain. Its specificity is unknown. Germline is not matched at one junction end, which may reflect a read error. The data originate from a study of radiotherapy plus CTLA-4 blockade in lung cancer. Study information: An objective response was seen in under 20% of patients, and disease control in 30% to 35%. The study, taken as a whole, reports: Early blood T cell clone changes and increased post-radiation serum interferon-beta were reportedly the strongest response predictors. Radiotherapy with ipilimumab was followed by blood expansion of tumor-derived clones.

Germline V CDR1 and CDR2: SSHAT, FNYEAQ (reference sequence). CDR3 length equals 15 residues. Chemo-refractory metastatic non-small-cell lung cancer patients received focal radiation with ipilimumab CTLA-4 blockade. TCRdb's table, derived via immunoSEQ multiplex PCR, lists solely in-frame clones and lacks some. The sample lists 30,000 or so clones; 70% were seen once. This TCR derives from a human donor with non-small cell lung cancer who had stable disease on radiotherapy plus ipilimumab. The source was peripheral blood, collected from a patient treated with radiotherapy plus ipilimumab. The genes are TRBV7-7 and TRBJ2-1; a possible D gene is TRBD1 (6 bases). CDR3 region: CASSLLGTGSHEQFF. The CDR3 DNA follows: TGTGCTAGCAGCTTGTTGGGAACAGGGTCCCATGAGCAGTTCTTC.